The TCR beta chain under discussion was sequenced for a study of regulatory T cells in long-lasting Graves disease. The wider study: Persistence in Graves' disease required over 5 years of antithyroid drugs plus positive TSH receptor antibodies.

Documented time point: persistent/refractory GD, antithyroid drugs over 5 years with positive TRAb. PBMC RNA served as the TCR library source. Diagnosis followed American Thyroid Association guidelines for Graves' disease. In the case of this clonotype: Its antigen is unidentified.

General study results and limits: There was favoring of TRBV28, TRBJ1-2 and TRBJ2-5 in persistent disease.

HTBI primers from iRepertoire and Arm-PCR of CDR3 regions yielded the TCR beta libraries. TCRdb re-analysed the multiplex PCR reads in MiXCR, keeping a single row per CDR3 protein. The sample has about 340,000 distinct CDR3 sequences, less than 20% seen once; the top ten hold less than 35%. CDR1 ENHRY and CDR2 SYGVKD come from the germline V gene. The CDR3 is 13 amino acids. V was clipped by 6 bases and J by 2 bases, with 9 bases between them. The specimen comprised peripheral blood mononuclear cells (PBMCs), sampled when the disease was refractory, from a patient treated with antithyroid drugs. This rearrangement joins TRBV10-3 to TRBJ2-3; maybe TRBD2 (6 bases). The TCR was taken from a female donor with Graves disease. The CDR3 DNA reads TGTGCCATCAGGGCGGGACTCACAGATACGCAGTATTTT. Encoded protein: CAIRAGLTDTQYF.